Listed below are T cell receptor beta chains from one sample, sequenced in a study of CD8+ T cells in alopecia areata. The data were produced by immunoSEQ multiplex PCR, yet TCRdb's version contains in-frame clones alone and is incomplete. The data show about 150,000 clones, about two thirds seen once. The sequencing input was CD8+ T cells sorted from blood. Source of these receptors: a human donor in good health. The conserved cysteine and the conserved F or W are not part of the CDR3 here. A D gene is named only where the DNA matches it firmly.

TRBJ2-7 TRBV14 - ASSQAPTSFEQY
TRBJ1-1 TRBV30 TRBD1 ASQSPGTGVLNTEAF
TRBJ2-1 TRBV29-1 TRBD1 SVEGQGVRNEQF
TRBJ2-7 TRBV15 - ATSPANGQEYEQY
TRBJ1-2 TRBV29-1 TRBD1 SARQGVNYGYT
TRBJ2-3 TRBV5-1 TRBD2 ASGLAGTDTQY
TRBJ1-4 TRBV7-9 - ASTADYGKLF
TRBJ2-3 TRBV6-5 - ASRPGVTDTQY
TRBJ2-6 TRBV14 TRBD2 ASRRLAGDSGANVLT
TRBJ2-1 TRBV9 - ASSPGYNEQF